The source of this T cell receptor (beta chain) is a study of OX40 agonist ivuxolimab in advanced cancers. Study-wide background: Patients got intravenous ivuxolimab at 0.01 to 10 mg/kg every 2 weeks. Hepatocellular carcinoma, melanoma, renal cell or head and neck cancer affected the dose-escalation patients. A mean age of approximately 60 years, range roughly 20 to 79, was recorded, and approximately 85% were male. General study points: Compared with others, partial responders at 0.1-3.0 mg/kg displayed clonal expansion among the lowest.

Of note for this clone: Its antigen remains unidentified.

Profiled with immunoSEQ multiplex PCR; TCRdb holds only in-frame clones, not every one. The profile shows about 17,000 clones, approximately 84% of them singletons. The V end was cut by 0 bases, the J end by 5 bases, with 8 bases between. CDR1 and CDR2 (germline): MNHEY, SVGAGI. The CDR3 contains 14 residues. Specimen: CD4+ or CD8+ T cells sorted from blood, collected in a trial of the OX40 agonist ivuxolimab. This chain joins TRBV6-5 and TRBJ2-1; the D is unclear. This clonotype was sampled from an adult with an advanced solid tumor such as melanoma, head and neck, liver or kidney cancer. CDR3 DNA sequence: TGTGCCAGCAGTTACTCGACGGCCGACAATGAGCAGTTCTTC. This gives the protein CASSYSTADNEQFF.